This TCR beta chain was sequenced for a study of Graves' ophthalmopathy and Graves' hyperthyroidism. Study findings and constraints: Ophthalmopathy progression predictions by the model showed about 75% specificity and over 60% sensitivity.

As the starting material, 8 to 10 ml of fresh peripheral blood yielded the PBMCs. Notes on this clonotype: The antigen is undetermined.

The length of the CDR3 is 12 residues. With 7 bases removed from V and 4 bases from J, the gap between germline ends came to 10 bases. Investigators amplified TCR beta CDR3 regions from RNA transcripts. RT-PCR with HTBI primers came first, then second-round multiplex PCR. TCRdb fed the multiplex PCR reads into MiXCR, producing one record per CDR3 protein. The profile shows 170,000 or so distinct CDR3 sequences, around two fifths of them singletons. The J gene is TRBJ1-2, the V gene TRBV12-3 or TRBV12-4; possibly TRBD1 for D (5 bases). This clonotype originated in a man aged 25 to 40 with Graves' ophthalmopathy. The sample consisted of peripheral blood. DNA of the CDR3: TGTGCCAGCATTATCGGGGGCTATGGCTACACCTTC. This translates into CASIIGGYGYTF.